Below are 27 T cell receptor beta chains sequenced from a single sample in a study of long-term antiretroviral therapy in people with HIV (dated by TCRdb to 2022 to 2024). The immunoSEQ hsTCRB v3.0 assay was used at survey level resolution for TRB variable region sequencing. TCRdb obtained this table from immuneACCESS and retained in-frame rearrangements with V and J assigned. These tables miss some clones; where compared with another copy, unresolved V genes account for less than half of the shortfall, and the remainder is unexplained. Across this sample there are about 16,000 clones, with around 79% seen only once. The ten largest clonotypes hold less than 14% of the sample. The sample in question was unsorted PBMCs, obtained 2.3 years after starting antiretroviral therapy. The receptors here all came from a middle-aged woman with HIV.

The chain combines TRBV19 with TRBJ2-1, with 10 bases fitting TRBD2. The germline CDR1 and CDR2 sequences are LNHDA and SQIVND (reference sequence). The CDR3 loop spans 14 amino acids. Unmatched junction bases numbered 4, after V lost 9 bases and J lost 2 bases. CDR3 residues: CASRSGRAYNEQFF. The CDR3, as DNA: TGTGCCAGCCGAAGCGGGAGGGCCTACAATGAGCAGTTCTTC.

The CDR3 bases are TGTGCCAGCAGTTACCGCGGGACAGCCCTCCGGGATGGCTACACCTTC. It is translated as CASSYRGTALRDGYTF. V usage is TRBV6-5 and J usage is TRBJ1-2, with 7 bases aligning to TRBD1. This CDR3 spans 16 amino acids. The germline V gene encodes CDR1 MNHEY and CDR2 SVGAGI. V was clipped by 2 bases and J by 6 bases; unmatched bases: 12.

V is TRBV6-1 and J is TRBJ1-1; D remains ambiguous. The CDR3 covers 14 residues. The ends were cut back, 4 bases at V and 1 base at J, with 10 bases in the middle. Germline lookup yields CDR1 MNHNS and CDR2 SASEGT. The CDR3 here is CASSVGLSNTEAFF. The CDR3, as DNA: TGTGCCAGCAGTGTTGGGTTATCGAACACTGAAGCTTTCTTT.

This clone was counted once. This sequence joins TRBV29-1 and TRBJ1-2; TRBD1 is a possible D gene (6 bases). Germline assignment: CDR1 SQVTM and CDR2 ANQGSEA. CDR3 length: 13 amino acids. Trimming took 5 bases from V and 7 from J, leaving 17 bases between them. CDR3 DNA: TGCAGCGTTCGGTATGCAGGGGAGGGTGGCTACACCTTC. Its translation: CSVRYAGEGGYTF.

The V call is TRBV11-2, the J call TRBJ1-2, with D tentatively TRBD1 (6 bases). The CDR3 has 15 amino acids. Trimming stripped 2 bases from V and 2 bases from J, with 12 bases between. Germline values: CDR1 SGHAT, CDR2 FQNNGV. CDR3 protein: CASSLKAGVNYGYTF. The DNA of the CDR3 is TGTGCCAGCAGCTTAAAGGCAGGGGTAAACTATGGCTACACCTTC.

V usage is TRBV5-4 and J usage is TRBJ2-5; D might be TRBD2 (5 bases). The CDR3 has 13 amino acids. The germline gives CDR1 SGHNT, CDR2 YYREEE (reference sequence). V lost 7 bases and J 3 bases, leaving 13 bases between the germline ends. Here the CDR3 reads CASHAGFEETQYF. CDR3 in DNA: TGTGCCAGCCATGCGGGTTTTGAAGAGACCCAGTACTTC.

This chain links TRBV7-8 with TRBJ2-3; D is possibly TRBD1 or TRBD2 (5 bases each). The CDR3 totals 17 residues. V lost 0 bases to trimming and J lost 7 bases, with 20 bases between them. Germline V gene data show CDR1 as SGHVS and CDR2 as FQNEAQ. As DNA, the CDR3 is TGTGCCAGCAGCTTAGCCCCGGGGCCACCCCAGGTGTATACGCAGTATTTT. This encodes CASSLAPGPPQVYTQYF.

This sequence joins TRBV6-4 and TRBJ1-6; perhaps TRBD1 as D (5 bases). Trimming stripped 0 bases from V and 16 bases from J, with 10 bases between. Germline lookup yields CDR1 MRHNA and CDR2 SNTAGT. The CDR3 runs to 12 residues. The CDR3 DNA follows: TGTGCCAGCAGTGACTCGTTGGGGCGACTCCACTTT. It encodes CASSDSLGRLHF.

The V and J genes are TRBV7-8 and TRBJ2-7, with no clear D. The CDR3 totals 15 residues. Germline V lookup: CDR1 SGHVS, CDR2 FQNEAQ. Trimming pared 3 bases from V and 2 bases from J, leaving 14 bases between. The CDR3 DNA reads TGTGCCAGCAGCTTTGGTCCCGGCCTAACCTACGAGCAGTACTTC. Encoded protein: CASSFGPGLTYEQYF.

The rearrangement joins TRBV7-8 to TRBJ1-2; unclear D gene. CDR1 is SGHVS, CDR2 FQNEAQ, per germline. The CDR3 runs 15 residues. Trimming shortened V by 5 bases and J by 3 bases, and 16 bases separated the two germline ends. CDR3 DNA: TGTGCCAGCAGCCCCTCCTCGGGTGGAGACTATGGCTACACCTTC. It specifies CASSPSSGGDYGYTF.

CDR3: CASSPVSLDTEAFF. DNA for the CDR3: TGTGCCAGCTCACCAGTATCCCTGGACACTGAAGCTTTCTTT. V is TRBV18 and J is TRBJ1-1; D is uncertain. The length of the CDR3 is 14 residues. V lost 2 bases and J 3 bases, leaving 10 bases between the germline ends. CDR1 KGHSH and CDR2 LQKENI come from the germline V gene. The full variable domain, its missing parts supplied by reference TRBV18 and TRBJ1-1, is NAGVMQNPRHLVRRRGQEARLRCSPMKGHSHVYWYRQLPEEGLKFMVYLQKENIIDESGMPKERFSAEFPKEGPSILRIQQVVRGDSAAYFCASSPVSLDTEAFFGQGTRLTVV.

The chain couples TRBV11-2 to TRBJ2-5; D gene ambiguous. The CDR3 runs to 14 residues. Trimming removed 0 bases from V and 2 bases from J, with 7 bases in between. CDR1 SGHAT and CDR2 FQNNGV come from the germline V gene. CDR3 residues: CASSLEVVQETQYF. The CDR3 DNA reads TGTGCCAGCAGCTTAGAGGTGGTTCAAGAGACCCAGTACTTC.

This clone has a handful of counts. CDR3 residues: CASSRIKQGAHTGELFF. The CDR3 coding sequence is TGTGCCAGCAGTCGGATCAAACAGGGGGCGCACACCGGGGAGCTGTTTTTT. The chain couples TRBV2 to TRBJ2-2; 9 positions agree with TRBD1. J was trimmed by 3 bases and V by 5 bases; bases with no gene match: 10. The CDR3 length is 17 residues. The germline V gene has CDR1 SNHLY and CDR2 FYNNEI.

V is TRBV7-9 and J is TRBJ1-3; D is perhaps TRBD1 (5 bases). The CDR3 loop spans 15 amino acids. The ends were cut back, 5 bases at V and 0 bases at J, with 11 bases in the middle. CDR1 is SEHNR and CDR2 is FQNEAQ in the germline V gene (reference sequence). CDR3 amino acids: CASSAVGASGNTIYF. The CDR3 region has the DNA TGTGCCAGCAGCGCAGTAGGGGCCTCTGGAAACACCATATATTTT.

The V call is TRBV25-1, the J call TRBJ1-2; D may be TRBD1 (5 bases). Trimming took off 8 bases at V and 5 bases at J, with 24 bases between the two ends. The CDR3 runs to 16 residues. Germline CDR1 reads MGHDK; CDR2 reads SYGVNS. The CDR3 coding sequence is TGTGCCAGCTCTTTCCCCACCTCGGAGGGGAGGTATGGCTACACCTTC. Its translation is CASSFPTSEGRYGYTF.

The gene calls are TRBV15 and TRBJ2-1; a weak D match, TRBD2 (6 bases). Trimming stripped 5 bases from V and 6 bases from J, with 14 bases between. The CDR3 length is 14 residues. Germline loops: CDR1 LNHNV, CDR2 YYDKDF (reference sequence). The CDR3 region has the DNA TGTGCCACCAGCCCGCGAGCGGGCCTCAATGAGCAGTTCTTC. This gives the protein CATSPRAGLNEQFF.

This chain joins TRBV4-1 and TRBJ1-1, with 8 bases aligning to TRBD1. The CDR3 covers 14 residues. Germline CDR1 MGHRA, CDR2 YSYEKL. The V and J ends lost 3 bases and 5 bases, in that order; junction bases with no gene match: 5. CDR3 nucleotides: TGCGCCAGCAGCCAGTCTCAGGGGGCGACTGAAGCTTTCTTT. Amino acids: CASSQSQGATEAFF.

CDR3 in amino acids: CASSPSSTDTQYF. In DNA, the CDR3 is TGTGCCAGCAGCCCATCTAGCACAGATACGCAGTATTTT. The chain recombines TRBV7-9 with TRBJ2-3; D is ambiguous. Trimming removed 5 bases from V and 0 bases from J, with 6 bases in between. Germline CDR1 SEHNR, CDR2 FQNEAQ (reference sequence). This CDR3 region has 13 residues.

This clone was seen a single time. This chain connects TRBV15 to TRBJ2-7; 9 nucleotides match TRBD1. The CDR3 runs to 15 residues. CDR1 LNHNV and CDR2 YYDKDF come from the germline V gene (reference sequence). V gave up 1 base and J gave up 7 bases; unmatched junction bases: 8. This CDR3 reads CATSRGGTGNSEQYF. Here the CDR3 DNA reads TGTGCCACCAGCAGAGGAGGGACAGGGAATTCGGAGCAGTACTTC.

The chain employs TRBV7-9 and TRBJ2-2; D ambiguous. This CDR3 region has 15 residues. V gave up 1 base and J gave up 6 bases, with 12 bases separating them. Germline V gene data show CDR1 as SEHNR and CDR2 as FQNEAQ (reference sequence). In DNA, the CDR3 is TGTGCCAGCAGCTTAGGCCGAGGAACACCCGGGGAGCTGTTTTTT. As protein: CASSLGRGTPGELFF.

This clone was found once. The rearrangement joins TRBV11-3 to TRBJ2-3; D unclear. This CDR3 has 11 residues. Trimming cost V 5 bases and J 2 bases, with 2 bases left between them. Germline CDR1 SGHNT, CDR2 YENEEA. DNA of the CDR3: TGTGCCAGCAGCCTCACAGATACGCAGTATTTT. This translates into CASSLTDTQYF. Looking up the rest from reference TRBV11-3 and TRBJ2-3 gives the full variable domain: EAGVVQSPRYKIIEKKQPVAFWCNPISGHNTLYWYLQNLGQGPELLIRYENEEAVDDSQLPKDRFSAERLKGVDSTLKIQPAELGDSAVYLCASSLTDTQYFGPGTRLTVL.

This clone has a handful of counts. At one of its ends the junction is not consistent with the germline gene, which may arise from a read error. Here the CDR3 reads CASSLGSRPYEQYF. CDR3 sequence (DNA): TGTGCCAGCAGCTTGGGAAGCCGCCCCTACGAGCAGTACTTC. The rearrangement uses TRBV5-3 and TRBJ2-7; D unresolved. TRBV5-3 is an ORF, and what it does is uncertain. CDR3 length: 14 residues.

This clone has just one count. The chain links TRBV5-6 to TRBJ2-1, with 7 nucleotides matching TRBD2. J lost 3 bases, V lost 0 bases, and 3 bases had no gene match. The length of the CDR3 is 15 residues. Germline-derived CDR1 and CDR2 are SGHDT and YYEEEE. CDR3 sequence: CASSLGGEGYNEQFF. For the CDR3, the DNA is TGTGCCAGCAGCTTGGGGGGGGAGGGCTACAATGAGCAGTTCTTC.

The J gene is TRBJ1-1, the V gene TRBV15; a weak D match, TRBD1 (5 bases). In germline, CDR1 is LNHNV, CDR2 YYDKDF (reference sequence). Trimming removed 5 bases at V and 10 bases at J, with 14 bases between. The CDR3 covers 12 residues. CDR3 DNA sequence: TGTGCCACCAGCGGGGAAAGAGGGGTAGCTTTCTTT. Its protein product is CATSGERGVAFF.

This chain links TRBV11-2 with TRBJ2-1, with 12 bases aligning to TRBD2. Germline V gene lookup returns CDR1 SGHAT and CDR2 FQNNGV. V shed 5 bases and J 7 bases; nucleotides not matched to a gene: 9. This CDR3 spans 16 amino acids. The CDR3 protein is CASSPWTSGAENEQFF. The CDR3 DNA follows: TGTGCCAGCAGCCCGTGGACTAGCGGGGCTGAAAATGAGCAGTTCTTC.

This clone was seen more than once but under ten times. The chain employs TRBV4-3 and TRBJ2-1; D unresolved. This CDR3 has 13 residues. In germline, CDR1 is LGHNA, CDR2 YSLEER. Trimming took off 1 base at V and 13 bases at J, with 14 bases between the two ends. The CDR3 coding sequence is TGCGCCAGCAGCCAAGTACATCTCGATCCCCAGTTCTTC. Protein sequence: CASSQVHLDPQFF.

This clone was counted a few times. V and J are TRBV9 and TRBJ2-7; 7 bases align to TRBD1. In germline, CDR1 is SGDLS, CDR2 YYNGEE. The V gene end was trimmed by 2 bases and the J gene end by 2 bases; junction bases not matched to a gene: 7. There are 15 residues in the CDR3. The CDR3 loop reads CASSVGDSEAYEQYF. The CDR3 DNA sequence: TGTGCCAGCAGCGTTGGGGACAGCGAGGCCTACGAGCAGTACTTC.